This T cell receptor (beta chain) was identified in a study of shared clonotypes between healthy human individuals. Concerning this clone: Other DNA sequences in this sample translate to the same CDR3.

Only in-frame clones appear in the TCRdb table, and some are missing; sequencing was by immunoSEQ multiplex PCR. The sample records roughly 2.4 million clones, more than 90% being singletons. CDR3 size: 11 residues. The ends were cut back, 4 bases at V and 5 bases at J, with 5 bases in the middle. Germline V gene sequence: CDR1 SNHLY, CDR2 FYNNEI. This sequence was found in a man between 18 and 29 years old in good health. Sequences were obtained from naive CD4+ T cells sorted from blood. Subset indicated: CD45RA+ positively selected. The rearrangement links TRBV2 to TRBJ2-5; D is ambiguous. The CDR3: CASSVRETQYF. The CDR3 DNA sequence: TGTGCCAGCAGTGTTCGGGAGACCCAGTACTTC.